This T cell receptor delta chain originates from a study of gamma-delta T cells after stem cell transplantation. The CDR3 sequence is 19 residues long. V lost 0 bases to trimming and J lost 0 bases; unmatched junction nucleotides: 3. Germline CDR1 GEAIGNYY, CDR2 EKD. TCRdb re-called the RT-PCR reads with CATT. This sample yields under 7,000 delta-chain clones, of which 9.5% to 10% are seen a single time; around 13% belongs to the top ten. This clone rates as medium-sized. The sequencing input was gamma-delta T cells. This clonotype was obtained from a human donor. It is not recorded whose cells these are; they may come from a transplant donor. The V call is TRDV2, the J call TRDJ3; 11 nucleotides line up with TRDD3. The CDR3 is CACDTVLGDSSWDTRQMFF. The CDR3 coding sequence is TGTGCCTGTGACACCGTACTGGGGGATAGCTCCTGGGACACCCGACAGATGTTTTTC.